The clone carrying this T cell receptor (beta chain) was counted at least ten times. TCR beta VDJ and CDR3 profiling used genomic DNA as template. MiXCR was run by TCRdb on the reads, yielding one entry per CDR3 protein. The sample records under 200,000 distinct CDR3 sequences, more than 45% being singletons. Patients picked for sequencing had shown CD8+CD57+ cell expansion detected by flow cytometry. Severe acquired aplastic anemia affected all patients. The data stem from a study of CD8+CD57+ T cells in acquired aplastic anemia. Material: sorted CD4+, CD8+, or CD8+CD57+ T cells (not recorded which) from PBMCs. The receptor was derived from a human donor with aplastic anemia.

The CDR3 sequence is CATSDLRGGETQYF. The CDR3 DNA reads as TGTGCCACCAGTGATTTGAGGGGTGGAGAGACCCAGTACTTC. The rearrangement links TRBV24-1 to TRBJ2-5, with TRBD1 as a possible D gene (5 bases). CDR3 length: 14 residues. The V and J ends lost 0 bases and 4 bases respectively, with 8 bases between them. Germline CDR1 is KGHDR and CDR2 is SFDVKD.